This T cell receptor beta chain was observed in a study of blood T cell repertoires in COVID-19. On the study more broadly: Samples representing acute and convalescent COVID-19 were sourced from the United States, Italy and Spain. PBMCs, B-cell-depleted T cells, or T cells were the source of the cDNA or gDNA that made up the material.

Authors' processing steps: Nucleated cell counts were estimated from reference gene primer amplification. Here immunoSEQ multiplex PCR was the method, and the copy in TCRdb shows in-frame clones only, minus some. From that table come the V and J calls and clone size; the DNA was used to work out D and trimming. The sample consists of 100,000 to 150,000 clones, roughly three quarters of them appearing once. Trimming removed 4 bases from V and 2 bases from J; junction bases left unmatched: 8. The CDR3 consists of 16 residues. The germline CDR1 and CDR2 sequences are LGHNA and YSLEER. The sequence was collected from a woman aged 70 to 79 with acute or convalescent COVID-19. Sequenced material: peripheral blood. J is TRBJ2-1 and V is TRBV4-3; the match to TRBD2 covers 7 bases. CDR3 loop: CASSRHYGRTYNEQFF. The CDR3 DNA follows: TGCGCCAGCAGCCGACATTACGGGAGGACCTACAATGAGCAGTTCTTC.